This T cell receptor beta chain emerged from a study of blood T cell repertoires in COVID-19 (dated by TCRdb to about 2020). Describing the broader study: The collaborator samples originated in the United States, Italy and Spain and spanned the acute and convalescent phases of COVID-19. The material from the prospective study consisted of cDNA or gDNA derived from T cells, B-cell-depleted T cells, or PBMCs. The repertoires were made available in a free public database intended to serve as a resource for research on the immune response to SARS-CoV-2. Where HLA class I and class II types were available, the types were taken from metadata supplied by the sample provider, not from assay-based typing. A de-identified subject ID, COVID-19 status, age in years and sex were almost always included in the sample metadata. Deeply sampled blood TCRbeta repertoires from subjects exposed to, actively infected with, or recovered from COVID-19 were included in the dataset. The samples were drawn from the first 160 participants of the ongoing ImmuneRACE study and from 950 to 1,500 subjects provided by 6 global collaborators.

The immunoSEQ Assay, a bias-controlled multiplex PCR, was used to amplify TCRbeta CDR3 regions from genomic DNA. Under the source paper's analysis protocol: The number of nucleated cells in each sample was estimated from the amplification of reference gene primers within the assay. To quantify the absolute abundance of each unique TCRbeta CDR3 rearrangement, sequence reads were collapsed and filtered. For each sample, productive Simpson clonality was calculated by taking the square root of Simpson's diversity index across productive rearrangements. TCRdb re-hosts the immuneACCESS table, in-frame sequences only. Its copies lack some clones; in the studies checked, an unresolved V gene accounts for under half of them, and the cause for the rest is not known. V, J and clone size were drawn from that table, and D and trimming were deduced from the DNA. The sample data list tens of thousands of clones, and 65% to 85% of these were observed just once. Roughly 15% of the sample is in the top ten clones.

The collaborating institutions used their own protocols to collect whole blood in K2EDTA tubes. For TCRbeta analysis, collaborators shipped samples in one of three forms: frozen whole blood, isolated PBMCs, or DNA extracted from either of those sample types. A note on this clone: Its antigen is still unknown. No per-base quality is available; no much larger clone lies one base away.

Trimming takes 4 bases off V and 3 bases off J; junction bases not matched to a gene: 10. From its cysteine to its phenylalanine, the CDR3 spans 16 amino acids. Only the CDR3 DNA is retained, 48 bases long and in frame from the first base. The germline V gene (reference sequence) sets CDR1 to LNHDA and CDR2 to SQIVND. Broader findings and caveats from the paper: How much clinical and demographic metadata was included differed by source and by participant, and the metadata was provided uncurated.

This clonotype was obtained from a man between 65 and 80 years old with active or convalescent COVID-19. The sample comprised peripheral blood. This receptor chain uses TRBV19 and TRBJ1-2; TRBD1 fits 8 bases in the junction. The encoded CDR3 is CASSKRTGGDYYGYTF. The nucleotide sequence is given as TGTGCCAGTAGTAAGCGAACAGGGGGAGACTACTATGGCTACACCTTC.